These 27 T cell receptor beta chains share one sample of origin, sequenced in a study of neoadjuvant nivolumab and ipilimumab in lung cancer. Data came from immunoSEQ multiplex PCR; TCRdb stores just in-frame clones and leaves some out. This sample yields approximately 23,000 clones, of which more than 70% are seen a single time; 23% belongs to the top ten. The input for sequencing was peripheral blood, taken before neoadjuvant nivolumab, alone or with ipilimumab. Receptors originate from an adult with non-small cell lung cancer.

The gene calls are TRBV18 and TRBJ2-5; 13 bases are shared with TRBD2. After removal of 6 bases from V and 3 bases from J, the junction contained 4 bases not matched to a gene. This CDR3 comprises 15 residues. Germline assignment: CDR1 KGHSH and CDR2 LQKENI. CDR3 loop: CASSQGLAGEETQYF. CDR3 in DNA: TGTGCCAGCTCCCAAGGACTAGCGGGAGAAGAGACCCAGTACTTC.

In DNA, the CDR3 is TGTGCCAGCAGCCAAGAATGGGGGAGCTCCTACGAGCAGTACTTC. It yields the protein CASSQEWGSSYEQYF. The rearrangement links TRBV4-2 to TRBJ2-7; D may be TRBD1 or TRBD2 (5 bases each). The germline V and J ends were trimmed by 0 bases and 0 bases, with 9 bases remaining between them. The CDR3 totals 15 residues. CDR1 and CDR2 from the germline V gene are LGHNA and YNFKEQ.

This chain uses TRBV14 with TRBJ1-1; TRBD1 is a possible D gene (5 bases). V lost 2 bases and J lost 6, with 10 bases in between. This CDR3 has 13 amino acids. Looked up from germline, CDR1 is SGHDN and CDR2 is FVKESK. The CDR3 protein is CASSQFRGAEAFF. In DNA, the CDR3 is TGTGCCAGCAGCCAATTCCGGGGGGCTGAAGCTTTCTTT.

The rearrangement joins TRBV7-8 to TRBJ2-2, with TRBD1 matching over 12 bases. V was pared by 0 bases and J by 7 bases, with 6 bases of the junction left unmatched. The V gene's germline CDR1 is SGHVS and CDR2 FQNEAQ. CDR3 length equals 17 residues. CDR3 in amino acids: CASSLARGTGGVGELFF. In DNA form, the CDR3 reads TGTGCCAGCAGCTTAGCCCGCGGGACAGGGGGCGTCGGGGAGCTGTTTTTT.

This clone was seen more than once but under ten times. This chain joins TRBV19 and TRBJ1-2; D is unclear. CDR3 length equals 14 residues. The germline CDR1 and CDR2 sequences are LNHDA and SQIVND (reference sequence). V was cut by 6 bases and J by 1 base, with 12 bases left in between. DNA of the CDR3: TGTGCCAGTAGCCCTGGACGGATTAACTATGGCTACACCTTC. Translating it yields CASSPGRINYGYTF.

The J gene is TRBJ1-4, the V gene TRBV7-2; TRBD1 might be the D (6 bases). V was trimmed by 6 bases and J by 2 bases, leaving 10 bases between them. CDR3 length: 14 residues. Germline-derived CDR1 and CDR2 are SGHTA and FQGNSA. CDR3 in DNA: TGTGCCAGCAGTCGGGGGCTGACTAATGAAAAACTGTTTTTT. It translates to CASSRGLTNEKLFF.

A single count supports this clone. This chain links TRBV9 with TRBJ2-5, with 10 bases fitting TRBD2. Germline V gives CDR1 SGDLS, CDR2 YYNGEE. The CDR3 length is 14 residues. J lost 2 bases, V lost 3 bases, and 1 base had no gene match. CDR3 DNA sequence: TGTGCCAGCAGCGGGACTAGCGGACAAGAGACCCAGTACTTC. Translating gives CASSGTSGQETQYF.

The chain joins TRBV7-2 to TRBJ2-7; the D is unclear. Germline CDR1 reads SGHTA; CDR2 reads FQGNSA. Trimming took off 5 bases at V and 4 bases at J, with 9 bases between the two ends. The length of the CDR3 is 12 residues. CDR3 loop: CASSPYLYEQYF. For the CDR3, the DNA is TGTGCCAGCAGCCCCTATTTGTACGAGCAGTACTTC.

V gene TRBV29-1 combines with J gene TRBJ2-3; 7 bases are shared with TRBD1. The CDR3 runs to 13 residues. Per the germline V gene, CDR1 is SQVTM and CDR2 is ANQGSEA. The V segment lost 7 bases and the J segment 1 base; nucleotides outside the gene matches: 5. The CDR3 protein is CSGNTGGTDTQYF. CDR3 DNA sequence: TGCAGCGGGAACACAGGGGGCACAGATACGCAGTATTTT.

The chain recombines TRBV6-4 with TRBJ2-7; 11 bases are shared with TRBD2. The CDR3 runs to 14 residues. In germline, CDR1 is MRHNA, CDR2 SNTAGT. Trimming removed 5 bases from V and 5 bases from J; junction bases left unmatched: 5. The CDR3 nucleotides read TGTGCCAGCAGTCGTAGCGGGAGGGACAACGAGCAGTACTTC. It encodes CASSRSGRDNEQYF.

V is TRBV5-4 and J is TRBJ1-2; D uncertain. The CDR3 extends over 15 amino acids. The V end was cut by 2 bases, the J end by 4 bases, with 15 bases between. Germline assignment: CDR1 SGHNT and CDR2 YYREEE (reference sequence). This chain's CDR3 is CASSFRHARSYGYTF. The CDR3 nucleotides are TGTGCCAGCAGCTTCCGACACGCCCGAAGCTATGGCTACACCTTC.

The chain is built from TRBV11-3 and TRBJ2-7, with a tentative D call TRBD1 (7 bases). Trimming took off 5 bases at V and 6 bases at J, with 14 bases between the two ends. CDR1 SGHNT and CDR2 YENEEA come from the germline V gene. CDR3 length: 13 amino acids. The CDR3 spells CASSARGDGEQYF. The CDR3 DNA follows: TGTGCCAGCAGCGCCAGGGGGGACGGCGAGCAGTACTTC.

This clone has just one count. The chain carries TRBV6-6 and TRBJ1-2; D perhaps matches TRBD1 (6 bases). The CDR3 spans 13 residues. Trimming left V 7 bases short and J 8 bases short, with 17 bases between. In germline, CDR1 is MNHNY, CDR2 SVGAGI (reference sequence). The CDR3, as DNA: TGTGCCAGCACCTCACAACAGGGACGAGGCTACACCTTC. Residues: CASTSQQGRGYTF.

CDR3 sequence reads: CASSFPSGKPGYNEQFF. The DNA for the CDR3 is TGTGCCAGCAGCTTCCCTAGCGGGAAGCCTGGCTACAATGAGCAGTTCTTC. The chain uses TRBV7-2 and TRBJ2-1, with 9 bases aligning to TRBD2. V was clipped by 3 bases and J by 3 bases; unmatched bases: 9. The germline V gene encodes CDR1 SGHTA and CDR2 FQGNSA. The CDR3 contains 17 residues. Combining the CDR3 with reference TRBV7-2 and TRBJ2-1 gives the whole variable domain GAGVSQSPSNKVTEKGKDVELRCDPISGHTALYWYRQSLGQGLEFLIYFQGNSAPDKSGLPSDRFSAERTGGSVSTLTIQRTQQEDSAVYLCASSFPSGKPGYNEQFFGPGTRLTVL.

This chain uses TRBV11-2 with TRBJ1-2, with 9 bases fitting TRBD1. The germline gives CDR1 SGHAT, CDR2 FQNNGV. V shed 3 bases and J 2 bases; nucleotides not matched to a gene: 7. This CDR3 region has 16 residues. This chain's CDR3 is CASSFGTGLLNYGYTF. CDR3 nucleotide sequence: TGTGCCAGCAGCTTTGGGACAGGGCTCTTGAACTATGGCTACACCTTC.

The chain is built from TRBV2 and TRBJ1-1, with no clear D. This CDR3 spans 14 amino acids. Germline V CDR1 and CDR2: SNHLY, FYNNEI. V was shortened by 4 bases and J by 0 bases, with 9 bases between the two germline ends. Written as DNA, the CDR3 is TGTGCCAGCAGTGTGGAGCGAATGAACACTGAAGCTTTCTTT. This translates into CASSVERMNTEAFF.

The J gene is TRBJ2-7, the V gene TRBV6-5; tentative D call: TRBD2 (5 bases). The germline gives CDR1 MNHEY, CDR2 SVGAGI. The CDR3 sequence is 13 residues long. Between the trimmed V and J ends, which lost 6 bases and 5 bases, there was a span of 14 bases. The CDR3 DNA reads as TGTGCCAGCAGGAACGGGATTGTAAACGAGCAGTACTTC. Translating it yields CASRNGIVNEQYF.

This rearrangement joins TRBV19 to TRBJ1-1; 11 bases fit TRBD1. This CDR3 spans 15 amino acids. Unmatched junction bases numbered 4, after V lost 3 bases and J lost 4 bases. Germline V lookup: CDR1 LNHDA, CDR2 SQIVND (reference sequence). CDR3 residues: CASSMDRGRSTEAFF. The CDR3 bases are TGTGCCAGTAGTATGGACAGGGGGCGGAGCACTGAAGCTTTCTTT.

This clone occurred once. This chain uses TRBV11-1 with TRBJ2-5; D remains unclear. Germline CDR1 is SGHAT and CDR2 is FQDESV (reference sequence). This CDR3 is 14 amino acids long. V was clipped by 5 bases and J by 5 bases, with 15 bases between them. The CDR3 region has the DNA TGTGCCAGCAGCACCGGACCCGTTGGTGAGACCCAGTACTTC. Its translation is CASSTGPVGETQYF.

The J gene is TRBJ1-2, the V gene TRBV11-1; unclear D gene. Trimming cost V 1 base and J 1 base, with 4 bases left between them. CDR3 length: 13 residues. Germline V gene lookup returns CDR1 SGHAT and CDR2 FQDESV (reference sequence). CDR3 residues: CASSLEDNYGYTF. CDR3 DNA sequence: TGTGCCAGCAGCTTAGAAGATAACTATGGCTACACCTTC.

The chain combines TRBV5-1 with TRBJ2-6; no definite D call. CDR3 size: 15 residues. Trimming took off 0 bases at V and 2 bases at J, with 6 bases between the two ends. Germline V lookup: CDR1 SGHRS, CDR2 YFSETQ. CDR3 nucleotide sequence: TGCGCCAGCAGCTTGGGTTGGGCTGGGGCCAACGTCCTGACTTTC. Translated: CASSLGWAGANVLTF.

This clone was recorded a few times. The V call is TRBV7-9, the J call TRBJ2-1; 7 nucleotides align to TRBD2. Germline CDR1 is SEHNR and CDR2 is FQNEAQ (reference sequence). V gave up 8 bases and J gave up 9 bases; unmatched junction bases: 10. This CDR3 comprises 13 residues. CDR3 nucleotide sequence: TGTGCCAGCGGGGGGGTAGCCCGCCGTGAGCAGTTCTTC. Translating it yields CASGGVARREQFF. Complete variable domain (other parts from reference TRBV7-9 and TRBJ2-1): DTGVSQNPRHKITKRGQNVTFRCDPISEHNRLYWYRQTLGQGPEFLTYFQNEAQLEKSRLLSDRFSAERPKGSFSTLEIQRTEQGDSAMYLCASGGVARREQFFGPGTRLTVL.

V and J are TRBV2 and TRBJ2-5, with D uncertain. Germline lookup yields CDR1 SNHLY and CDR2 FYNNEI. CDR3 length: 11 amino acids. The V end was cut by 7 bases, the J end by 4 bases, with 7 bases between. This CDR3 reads CASNYGETQYF. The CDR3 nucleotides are TGTGCCAGCAATTACGGAGAGACCCAGTACTTC.

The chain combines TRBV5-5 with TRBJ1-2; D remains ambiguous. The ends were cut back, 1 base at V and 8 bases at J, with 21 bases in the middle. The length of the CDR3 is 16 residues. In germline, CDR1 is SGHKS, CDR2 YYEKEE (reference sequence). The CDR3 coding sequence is TGTGCCAGCAGCTTGAGTCGGGCGACTCGGGGTAACGGCTACACCTTC. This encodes CASSLSRATRGNGYTF. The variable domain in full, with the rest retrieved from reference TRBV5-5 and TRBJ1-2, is DAGVTQSPTHLIKTRGQQVTLRCSPISGHKSVSWYQQVLGQGPQFIFQYYEKEERGRGNFPDRFSARQFPNYSSELNVNALLLGDSALYLCASSLSRATRGNGYTFGSGTRLTVV.

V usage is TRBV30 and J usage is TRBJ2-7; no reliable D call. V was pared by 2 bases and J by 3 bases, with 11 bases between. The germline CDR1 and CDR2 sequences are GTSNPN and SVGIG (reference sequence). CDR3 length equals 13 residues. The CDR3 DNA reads TGTGCCTGGAGTTTAGGTTTGGGCTACGAGCAGTACTTC. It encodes CAWSLGLGYEQYF.

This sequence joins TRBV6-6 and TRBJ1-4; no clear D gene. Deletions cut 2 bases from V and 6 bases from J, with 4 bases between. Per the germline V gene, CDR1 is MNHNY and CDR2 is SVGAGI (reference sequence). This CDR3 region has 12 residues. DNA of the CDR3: TGTGCCAGCAGTTACAGGGATGAAAAACTGTTTTTT. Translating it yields CASSYRDEKLFF.

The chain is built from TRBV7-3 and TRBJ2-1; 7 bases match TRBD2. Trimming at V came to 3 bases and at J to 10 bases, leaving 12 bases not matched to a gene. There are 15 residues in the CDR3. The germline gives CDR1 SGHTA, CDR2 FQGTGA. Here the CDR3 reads CASSFGGEPGLEQFF. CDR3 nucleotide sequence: TGTGCCAGCAGCTTTGGGGGGGAGCCGGGACTCGAGCAGTTCTTC.